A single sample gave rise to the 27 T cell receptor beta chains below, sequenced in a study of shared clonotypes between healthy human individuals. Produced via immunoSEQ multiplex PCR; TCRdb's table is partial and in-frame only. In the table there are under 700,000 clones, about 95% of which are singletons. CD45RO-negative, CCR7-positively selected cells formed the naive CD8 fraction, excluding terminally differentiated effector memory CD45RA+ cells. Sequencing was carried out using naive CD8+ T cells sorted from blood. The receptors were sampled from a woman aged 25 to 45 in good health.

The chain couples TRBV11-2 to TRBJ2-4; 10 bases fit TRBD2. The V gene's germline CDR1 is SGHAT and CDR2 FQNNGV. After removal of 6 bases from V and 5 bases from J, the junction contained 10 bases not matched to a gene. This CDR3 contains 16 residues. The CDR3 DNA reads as TGTGCCAGCAGTCAAGAACTAGCGGGATGGGAAAACATTCAGTACTTC. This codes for CASSQELAGWENIQYF.

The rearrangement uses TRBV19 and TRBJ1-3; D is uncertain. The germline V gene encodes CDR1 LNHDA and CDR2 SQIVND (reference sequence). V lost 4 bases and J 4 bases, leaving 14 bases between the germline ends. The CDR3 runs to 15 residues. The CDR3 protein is CASSNPSGGGNTIYF. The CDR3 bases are TGTGCCAGTAGTAACCCGTCAGGTGGAGGAAACACCATATATTTT.

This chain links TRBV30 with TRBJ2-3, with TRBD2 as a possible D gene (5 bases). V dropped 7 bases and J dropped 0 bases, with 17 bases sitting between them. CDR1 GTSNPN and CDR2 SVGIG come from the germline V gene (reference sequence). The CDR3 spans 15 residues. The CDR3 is CAFYPWTLSTDTQYF. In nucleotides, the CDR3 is TGTGCCTTCTACCCTTGGACTTTAAGCACAGATACGCAGTATTTT. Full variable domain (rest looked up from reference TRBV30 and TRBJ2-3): SQTIHQWPATLVQPVGSPLSLECTVEGTSNPNLYWYRQAAGRGLQLLFYSVGIGQISSEVPQNLSASRPQDRQFILSSKKLLLSDSGFYLCAFYPWTLSTDTQYFGPGTRLTVL.

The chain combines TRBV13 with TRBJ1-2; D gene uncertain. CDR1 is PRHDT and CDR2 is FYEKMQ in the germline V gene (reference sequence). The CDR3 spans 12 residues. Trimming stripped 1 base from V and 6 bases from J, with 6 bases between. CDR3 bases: TGTGCCAGCAGCTTAGATTGGAATGGCTACACCTTC. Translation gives CASSLDWNGYTF.

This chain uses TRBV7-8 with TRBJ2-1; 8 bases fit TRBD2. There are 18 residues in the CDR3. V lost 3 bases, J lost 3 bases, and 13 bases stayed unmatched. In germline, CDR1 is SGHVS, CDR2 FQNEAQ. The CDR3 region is CASSLAEGAGDIYNEQFF. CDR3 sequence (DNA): TGTGCCAGCAGCTTGGCGGAGGGAGCGGGAGACATCTACAATGAGCAGTTCTTC. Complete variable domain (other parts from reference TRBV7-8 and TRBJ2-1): GAGVSQSPRYKVAKRGQDVALRCDPISGHVSLFWYQQALGQGPEFLTYFQNEAQLDKSGLPSDRFFAERPEGSVSTLKIQRTQQEDSAVYLCASSLAEGAGDIYNEQFFGPGTRLTVL.

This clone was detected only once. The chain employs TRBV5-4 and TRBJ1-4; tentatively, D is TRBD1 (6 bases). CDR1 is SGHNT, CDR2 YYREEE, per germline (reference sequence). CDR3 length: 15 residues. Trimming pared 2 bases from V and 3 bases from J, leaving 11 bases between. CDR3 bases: TGTGCCAGCAGCTTCCAGGGGCCAGCTAATGAAAAACTGTTTTTT. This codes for CASSFQGPANEKLFF.

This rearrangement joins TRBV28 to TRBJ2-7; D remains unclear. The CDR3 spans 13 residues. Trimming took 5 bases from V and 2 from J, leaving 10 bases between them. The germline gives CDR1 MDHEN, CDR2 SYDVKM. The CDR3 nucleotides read TGTGCCAGCAGTCCTCGCGCGGCCTACGAGCAGTACTTC. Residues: CASSPRAAYEQYF.

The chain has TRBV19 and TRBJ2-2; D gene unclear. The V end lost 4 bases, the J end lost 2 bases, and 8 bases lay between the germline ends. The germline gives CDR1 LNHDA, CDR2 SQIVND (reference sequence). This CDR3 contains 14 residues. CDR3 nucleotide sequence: TGTGCCAGTAGTACAGTCCTTAACACCGGGGAGCTGTTTTTT. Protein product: CASSTVLNTGELFF.

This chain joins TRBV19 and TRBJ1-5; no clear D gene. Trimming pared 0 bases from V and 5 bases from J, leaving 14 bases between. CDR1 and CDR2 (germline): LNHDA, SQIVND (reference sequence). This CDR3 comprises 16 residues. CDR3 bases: TGTGCCAGTAGTATAGATTTGGATCCAGTTGATCAGCCCCAGCATTTT. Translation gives CASSIDLDPVDQPQHF.

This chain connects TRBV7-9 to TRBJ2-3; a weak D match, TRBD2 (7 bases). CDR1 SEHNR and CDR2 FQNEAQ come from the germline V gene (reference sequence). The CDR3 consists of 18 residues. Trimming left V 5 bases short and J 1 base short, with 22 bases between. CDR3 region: CASSPLGAGALGTDTQYF. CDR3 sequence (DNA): TGTGCCAGCAGCCCGCTAGGGGCGGGGGCGCTGGGCACAGATACGCAGTATTTT.

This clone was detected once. CDR3 amino acids: CASSYPGQGGHNEQFF. CDR3 nucleotides: TGTGCCAGCAGTTACCCTGGACAGGGGGGGCACAATGAGCAGTTCTTC. This chain links TRBV6-6 with TRBJ2-1, with 10 nucleotides matching TRBD1. Per germline, CDR1 MNHNY and CDR2 SVGAGI (reference sequence). V was clipped by 2 bases and J by 5 bases; unmatched bases: 6. CDR3 size: 16 residues.

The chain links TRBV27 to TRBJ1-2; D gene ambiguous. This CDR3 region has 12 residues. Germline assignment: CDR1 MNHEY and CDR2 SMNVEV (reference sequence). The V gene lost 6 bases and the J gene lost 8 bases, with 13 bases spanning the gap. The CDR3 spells CASRHGNRGYTF. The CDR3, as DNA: TGTGCCAGCAGGCACGGGAATCGCGGCTACACCTTC.

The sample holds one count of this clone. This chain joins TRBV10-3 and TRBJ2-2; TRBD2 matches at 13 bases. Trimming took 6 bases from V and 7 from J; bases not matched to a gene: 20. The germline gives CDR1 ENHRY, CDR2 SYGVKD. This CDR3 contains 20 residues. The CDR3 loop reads CAISTDKTGTSGNYNGELFF. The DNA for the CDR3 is TGTGCCATCAGCACGGATAAAACCGGGACTAGCGGGAATTATAACGGGGAGCTGTTTTTT.

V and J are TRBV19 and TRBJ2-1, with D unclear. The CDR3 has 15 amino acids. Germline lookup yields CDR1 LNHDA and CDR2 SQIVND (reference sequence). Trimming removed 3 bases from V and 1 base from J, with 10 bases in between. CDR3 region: CASSMGLGSYNEQFF. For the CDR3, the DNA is TGTGCCAGTAGTATGGGTCTAGGGTCCTACAATGAGCAGTTCTTC.

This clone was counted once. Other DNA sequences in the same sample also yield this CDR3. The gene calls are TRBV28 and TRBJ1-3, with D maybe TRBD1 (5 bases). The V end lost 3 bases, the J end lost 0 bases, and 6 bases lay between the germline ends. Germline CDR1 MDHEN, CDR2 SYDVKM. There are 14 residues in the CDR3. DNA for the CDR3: TGTGCCAGCAGTTTGGGGGGCTCTGGAAACACCATATATTTT. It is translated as CASSLGGSGNTIYF.

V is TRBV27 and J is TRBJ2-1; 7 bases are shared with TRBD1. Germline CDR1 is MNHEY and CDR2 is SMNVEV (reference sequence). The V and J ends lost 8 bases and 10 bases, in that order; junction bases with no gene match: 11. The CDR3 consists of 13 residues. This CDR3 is CASSLGPGQEQFF. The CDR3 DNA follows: TGTGCCAGCTCCCTCGGACCGGGACAGGAGCAGTTCTTC.

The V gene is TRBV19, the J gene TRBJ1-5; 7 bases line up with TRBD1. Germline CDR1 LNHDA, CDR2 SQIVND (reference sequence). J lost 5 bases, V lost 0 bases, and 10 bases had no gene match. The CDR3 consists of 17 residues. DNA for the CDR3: TGTGCCAGTAGTATAGATCTACGGGGACAGCACGATCAGCCCCAGCATTTT. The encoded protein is CASSIDLRGQHDQPQHF.

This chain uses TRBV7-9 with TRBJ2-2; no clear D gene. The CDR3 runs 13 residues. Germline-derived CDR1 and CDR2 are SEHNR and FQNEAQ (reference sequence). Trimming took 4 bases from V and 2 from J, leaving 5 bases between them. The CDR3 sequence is CASSYSNTGELFF. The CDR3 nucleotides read TGTGCCAGCAGCTATAGTAACACCGGGGAGCTGTTTTTT.

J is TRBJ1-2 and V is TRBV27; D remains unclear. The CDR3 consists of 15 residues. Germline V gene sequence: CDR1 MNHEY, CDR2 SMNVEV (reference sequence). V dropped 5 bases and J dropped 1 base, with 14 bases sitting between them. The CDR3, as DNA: TGTGCCAGCAGTGGCTACAGACGAGATAACTATGGCTACACCTTC. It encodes CASSGYRRDNYGYTF.

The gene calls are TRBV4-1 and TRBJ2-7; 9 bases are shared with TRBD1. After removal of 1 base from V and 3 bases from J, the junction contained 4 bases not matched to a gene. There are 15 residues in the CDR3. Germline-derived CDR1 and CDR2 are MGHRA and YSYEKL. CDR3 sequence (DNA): TGCGCCAGCAGCCAAGGTGGGACAGGGTACTACGAGCAGTACTTC. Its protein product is CASSQGGTGYYEQYF.

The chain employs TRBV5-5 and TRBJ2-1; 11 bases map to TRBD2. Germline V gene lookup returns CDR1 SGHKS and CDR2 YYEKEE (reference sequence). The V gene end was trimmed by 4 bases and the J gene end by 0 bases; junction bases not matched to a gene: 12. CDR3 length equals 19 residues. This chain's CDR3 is CASSLLGLAVQSSYNEQFF. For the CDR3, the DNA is TGTGCCAGCAGCCTACTGGGACTAGCGGTCCAGAGCTCCTACAATGAGCAGTTCTTC.

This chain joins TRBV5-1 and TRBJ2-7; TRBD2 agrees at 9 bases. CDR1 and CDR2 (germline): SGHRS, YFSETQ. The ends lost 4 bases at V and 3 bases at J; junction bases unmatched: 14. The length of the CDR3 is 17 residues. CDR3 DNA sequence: TGCGCCAGCAGCCCTGGTCGTGGGCTAGCGGGACACTACGAGCAGTACTTC. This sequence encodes CASSPGRGLAGHYEQYF.

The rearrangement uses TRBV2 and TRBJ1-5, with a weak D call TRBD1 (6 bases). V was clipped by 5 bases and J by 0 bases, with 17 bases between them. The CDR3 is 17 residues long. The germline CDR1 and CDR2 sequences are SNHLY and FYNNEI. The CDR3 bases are TGTGCCAGCAGTCAAGAGGCAGGGGCTAATAGCAATCAGCCCCAGCATTTT. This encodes CASSQEAGANSNQPQHF.

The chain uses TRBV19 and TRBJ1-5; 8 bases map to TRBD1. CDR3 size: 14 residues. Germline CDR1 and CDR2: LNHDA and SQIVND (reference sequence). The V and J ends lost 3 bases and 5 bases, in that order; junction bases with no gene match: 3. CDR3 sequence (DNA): TGTGCCAGTAGTATGGGGACAGGTCATCAGCCCCAGCATTTT. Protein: CASSMGTGHQPQHF.

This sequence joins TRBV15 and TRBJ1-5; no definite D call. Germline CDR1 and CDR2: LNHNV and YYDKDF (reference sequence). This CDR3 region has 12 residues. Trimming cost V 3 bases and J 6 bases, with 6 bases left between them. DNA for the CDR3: TGTGCCACCAGCAGGAATCTTCAGCCCCAGCATTTT. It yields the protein CATSRNLQPQHF.

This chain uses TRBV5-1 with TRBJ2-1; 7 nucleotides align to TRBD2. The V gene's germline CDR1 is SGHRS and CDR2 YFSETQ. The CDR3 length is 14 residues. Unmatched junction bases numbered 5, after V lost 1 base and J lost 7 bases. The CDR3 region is CASSLWLAGNEQFF. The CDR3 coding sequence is TGCGCCAGCAGCTTGTGGTTAGCGGGTAATGAGCAGTTCTTC. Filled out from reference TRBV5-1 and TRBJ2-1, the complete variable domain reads KAGVTQTPRYLIKTRGQQVTLSCSPISGHRSVSWYQQTPGQGLQFLFEYFSETQRNKGNFPGRFSGRQFSNSRSEMNVSTLELGDSALYLCASSLWLAGNEQFFGPGTRLTVL.

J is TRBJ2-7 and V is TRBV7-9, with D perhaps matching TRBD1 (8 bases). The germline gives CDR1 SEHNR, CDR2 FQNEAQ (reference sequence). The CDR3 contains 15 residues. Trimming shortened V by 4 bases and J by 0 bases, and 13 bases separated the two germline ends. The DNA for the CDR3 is TGTGCCAGCAGCTCGGGGGGACAGGACTCCTACGAGCAGTACTTC. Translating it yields CASSSGGQDSYEQYF.